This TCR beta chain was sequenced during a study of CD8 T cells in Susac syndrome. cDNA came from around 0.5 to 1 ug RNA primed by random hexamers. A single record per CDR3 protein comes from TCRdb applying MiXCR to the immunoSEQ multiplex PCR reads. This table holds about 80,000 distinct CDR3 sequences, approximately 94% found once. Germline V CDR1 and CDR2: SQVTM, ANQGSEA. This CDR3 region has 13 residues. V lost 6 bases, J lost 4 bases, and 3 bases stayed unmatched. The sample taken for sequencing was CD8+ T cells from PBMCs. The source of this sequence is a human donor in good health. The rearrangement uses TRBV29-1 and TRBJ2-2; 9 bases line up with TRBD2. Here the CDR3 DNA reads TGCAGCGTGGCGGGGGGGTCCACCGGGGAGCTGTTTTTT. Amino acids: CSVAGGSTGELFF.